This TCR beta chain originates from a study of cytomegalovirus exposure and HLA in healthy donors. Points on this clone: Its antigen is not known. The same CDR3 also results from other DNA sequences found in this sample.

Study results and limitations: Analyses of presence and absence presupposed an approximately uniform sequencing depth across donors. In a later analysis, a missense DCLRE1C variant was linked to TCR beta V- and J-gene trimming.

The primer mix had 60 Vbeta and 13 Jbeta primers. Here immunoSEQ multiplex PCR was the method, and the copy in TCRdb shows in-frame clones only, minus some. The sample has 130,000 to 150,000 clones; around 79% are singletons. The source is a middle-aged man in good health and CMV-seropositive. Material for sequencing was PBMCs.

CDR3 amino acids: CASSLAGASYEQYF. For the CDR3, the DNA is TGTGCCAGCAGTTTGGCGGGAGCCTCCTACGAGCAGTACTTC. The V call is TRBV27, the J call TRBJ2-7; 7 bases line up with TRBD2. The CDR3 extends over 14 amino acids. CDR1 MNHEY and CDR2 SMNVEV come from the germline V gene (reference sequence). V trimming: 3 bases; J trimming: 0 bases; junction bases outside the gene matches: 2.